The rows below give T cell receptor beta chains drawn from one sample of a study of shared clonotypes between healthy human individuals. The assay was immunoSEQ multiplex PCR, and TCRdb's table has in-frame clones only and misses some. The sample has roughly 700,000 clones; 90% are singletons. The sequenced sample was memory CD8+ T cells from PBMCs. The receptors come from a man aged 18 to 30 in good health. Some clones in this sample may be carry-over from other donors' samples. The CDR3 runs from the conserved cysteine through the conserved F or W. A D gene is named only where the DNA matches it firmly. Clone size is not always given. Where it is, it says once, few, many or a class for expanded clones.

d_call	v_call	j_call	clone_size	cdr3_nt	cdr3_aa
TRBD1	TRBV10-2	TRBJ1-5	NA	TGCGCCAGCAGTGGGAACAGGGGCGGGCAACAGCCCCAGCATTTT	CASSGNRGGQQPQHF
TRBD1	TRBV27	TRBJ2-6	NA	TGTGCCAGCAGGGACAGACAGGGGGCGCCCGGGGCCAACGTCCTGACTTTC	CASRDRQGAPGANVLTF
TRBD2	TRBV19	TRBJ2-4	NA	TGTGCCAGTAGTATTGTAGGCGGGAGTGACATTCAGTACTTC	CASSIVGGSDIQYF
NA	TRBV12-5	TRBJ2-7	NA	TGTGCTAGTGGTTTGGTACGGTCCTACGAGCAGTACTTC	CASGLVRSYEQYF
NA	TRBV19	TRBJ2-7	NA	TGTGCCAGTAGGGACGCTGTGGCCTCGCTGGGAGAGCAGTACTTC	CASRDAVASLGEQYF
TRBD2	TRBV9	TRBJ2-7	NA	TGTGCCAGCAGCCCCCTTAGCGGGTCCTCCTACGAGCAGTACTTC	CASSPLSGSSYEQYF
NA	TRBV6-6	TRBJ2-7	NA	TGTGCCAGCAGTTACACTCATTCCTACGAGCAGTACTTC	CASSYTHSYEQYF
TRBD2	TRBV7-9	TRBJ2-7	NA	TGTGCCAGCAGCTCCCTAAGCGGGAAAACTTACGAGCAGTACTTC	CASSSLSGKTYEQYF
NA	TRBV27	TRBJ1-5	NA	TGTGCCAGCAGTTCTTTAGGGGCGGGGGTGTTTCAGCCCCAGCATTTT	CASSSLGAGVFQPQHF
TRBD1	TRBV29-1	TRBJ2-2	NA	TGCAGCGTGGACCCGGGACAGGACAACACCGGGGAGCTGTTTTTT	CSVDPGQDNTGELFF
NA	TRBV7-9	TRBJ1-1	NA	TGTGCCAGCAGCTTGGCCGGGGATAACACTGAAGCTTTCTTT	CASSLAGDNTEAFF
TRBD1	TRBV13	TRBJ2-1	NA	TGTGCCAGCAGCACGTACCAGGGGGCCGATGAGCAGTTCTTC	CASSTYQGADEQFF
NA	TRBV27	TRBJ1-2	NA	TGTGCCAGCAGTCCTATATCCCCAGAGAGGTCTTATGGCTACACCTTC	CASSPISPERSYGYTF
NA	TRBV29-1	TRBJ1-1	NA	TGCAGCGTTGTAGCGACGGTTGAAGCTTTCTTT	CSVVATVEAFF
TRBD1	TRBV27	TRBJ2-7	NA	TGTGCCAGCGGGGCCGGGACAGACTCCTACGAGCAGTACTTC	CASGAGTDSYEQYF
NA	TRBV9	TRBJ2-1	once	TGTGCCAGCAGCGTAGGCGCCAATGAGCAGTTCTTC	CASSVGANEQFF
NA	TRBV11-2	TRBJ2-6	NA	TGTGCCAGCAGTCACCTAAGGGGGGAATCTGGGGCCAACGTCCTGACTTTC	CASSHLRGESGANVLTF
TRBD2	TRBV27	TRBJ2-5	NA	TGTGCCAGCAGTTTATCGGGAGGGCCGGGAGAGACCCAGTACTTC	CASSLSGGPGETQYF
NA	TRBV23-1	TRBJ2-7	NA	TGCGCCAGCAGTCCGTCATTCGGCCCCGGGCTCTACGCCTACGAGCAGTACTTC	CASSPSFGPGLYAYEQYF
TRBD2	TRBV7-6	TRBJ2-1	NA	TGTGCCAGCAGCCCATCAGCGGGAGCCTACAATGAGCAGTTCTTC	CASSPSAGAYNEQFF
NA	TRBV30	TRBJ1-1	NA	TGTGCCTGGAGTGTACGCCCTGAAGCTTTCTTT	CAWSVRPEAFF
NA	TRBV23-1	TRBJ2-7	NA	TGCGCCAGCAGTCAAAGCCCCCCCCGGCGGGCAAGCTCCTACGAGCAGTACTTC	CASSQSPPRRASSYEQYF
NA	TRBV5-1	TRBJ2-7	once	TGCGCCAGCAGCTGGGAAGGGGCAGTGTACGAGCAGTACTTC	CASSWEGAVYEQYF
TRBD1	TRBV19	TRBJ2-4	NA	TGTGCCAGTAGTATCCGACAGGGGGCACTCCACGGGCCCAAAAACATTCAGTACTTC	CASSIRQGALHGPKNIQYF
NA	TRBV5-5	TRBJ2-7	NA	TGTGCCAGCAGCTTAGAGGGAGCACTCCTCTACGAGCAGTACTTC	CASSLEGALLYEQYF
TRBD1	TRBV5-6	TRBJ1-1	NA	TGTGCCAGCAGCTTGAGTGTTGGGACAGGAAGGGACACTGAAGCTTTCTTT	CASSLSVGTGRDTEAFF
NA	TRBV19	TRBJ2-2	NA	TGTGCCAGTAGTATAATCGGATACACCGGGGAGCTGTTTTTT	CASSIIGYTGELFF
TRBD1	TRBV7-9	TRBJ1-6	NA	TGTGCCAGCAGCCCCACGGGACAGACTAATTCACCCCTCCACTTT	CASSPTGQTNSPLHF
TRBD2	TRBV7-2	TRBJ2-5	NA	TGTGCCAGCAGCTATACTAGCGGGGGATGGGGGACCCAGTACTTC	CASSYTSGGWGTQYF